One and the same sample provided the 20 T cell receptor beta chains below, sequenced in a study of memory CD4+ T cells and cytomegalovirus serostatus. Some clones are missing from TCRdb's copy, which holds only in-frame ones; the method was immunoSEQ multiplex PCR. The sample contains some 58,000 clones, 77% of which appear only once. Single viable CD3+CD4+CD8-CD45RO+ cells were sorted as the memory CD4+ T cells. The sequencing input was memory CD4+ T cells from blood. These receptors were obtained from an adult in good health and CMV-seronegative.

The rearrangement joins TRBV9 to TRBJ2-5; D may be TRBD2 (6 bases). CDR1 is SGDLS and CDR2 is YYNGEE in the germline V gene. CDR3 length equals 14 residues. V shed 0 bases and J shed 5 bases, with 11 bases lying between them. This CDR3 reads CASSVEAGYETQYF. Written as DNA, the CDR3 is TGTGCCAGCAGCGTAGAAGCGGGTTATGAGACCCAGTACTTC.

The table lists this clone with a count of one. The J gene is TRBJ1-5, the V gene TRBV18, with D maybe TRBD1 (5 bases). Germline CDR1 and CDR2: KGHSH and LQKENI. The CDR3 has 13 residues. Trimming left V 0 bases short and J 5 bases short, with 5 bases between. The CDR3 here is CASSPPGDQPQHF. The CDR3 region has the DNA TGTGCCAGCTCACCACCAGGGGATCAGCCCCAGCATTTT.

The chain carries TRBV7-9 and TRBJ1-2; D unclear. Trimming shortened V by 2 bases and J by 6 bases, and 7 bases separated the two germline ends. The CDR3 is 12 amino acids. The germline gives CDR1 SEHNR, CDR2 FQNEAQ (reference sequence). The CDR3 nucleotides are TGTGCCAGCAGCTTAAACAGTAATGGCTACACCTTC. Its translation: CASSLNSNGYTF.

The rearrangement joins TRBV18 to TRBJ2-5; no definite D call. Germline CDR1 and CDR2: KGHSH and LQKENI. Trimming removed 6 bases from V and 0 bases from J, with 8 bases in between. CDR3 length: 13 amino acids. The DNA for the CDR3 is TGTGCCAGCTCGCCGGGTCACCAAGAGACCCAGTACTTC. This translates into CASSPGHQETQYF.

J is TRBJ1-2 and V is TRBV6-6; D not resolved. The CDR3 consists of 11 residues. V gave up 4 bases and J gave up 4 bases, with 4 bases separating them. Germline V gene lookup returns CDR1 MNHNY and CDR2 SVGAGI (reference sequence). The DNA for the CDR3 is TGTGCCAGCAGTTTCAGCTATGGCTACACCTTC. This translates into CASSFSYGYTF.

This sequence joins TRBV6-6 and TRBJ1-1; D not resolved. Trimming stripped 8 bases from V and 3 bases from J, with 7 bases between. Germline V gives CDR1 MNHNY, CDR2 SVGAGI (reference sequence). The CDR3 consists of 11 residues. CDR3 sequence: CASAGDTEAFF. The CDR3 DNA reads as TGTGCCAGCGCTGGGGACACTGAAGCTTTCTTT.

CDR3 in DNA: TGCGCCAGCAGCTTGGACGGGCGGGGGGGCCTTTTCGACGAGCAGTACTTC. Protein product: CASSLDGRGGLFDEQYF. The V gene is TRBV5-1, the J gene TRBJ2-7; 9 nucleotides agree with TRBD2. V was pared by 0 bases and J by 5 bases, with 12 bases of the junction left unmatched. This CDR3 is 17 amino acids long. The germline CDR1 and CDR2 sequences are SGHRS and YFSETQ.

The rearrangement links TRBV7-3 to TRBJ2-7; the match to TRBD2 covers 10 bases. The V and J ends lost 2 bases and 0 bases, in that order; junction bases with no gene match: 4. The CDR3 extends over 16 amino acids. Germline V gives CDR1 SGHTA, CDR2 FQGTGA. The CDR3 is CASSLSAGGPSYEQYF. The CDR3, as DNA: TGTGCCAGCAGCTTATCAGCGGGAGGGCCCTCCTACGAGCAGTACTTC.

This clone has only a few counts. The gene calls are TRBV29-1 and TRBJ1-1; D not resolved. The ends were cut back, 5 bases at V and 6 bases at J, with 10 bases in the middle. Germline V gene sequence: CDR1 SQVTM, CDR2 ANQGSEA. CDR3 length: 11 residues. The chain's CDR3 is CSVILVAEAFF. Here the CDR3 DNA reads TGCAGCGTTATATTGGTCGCTGAAGCTTTCTTT.

This chain uses TRBV18 with TRBJ1-5; D gene unclear. The germline V and J ends were trimmed by 5 bases and 0 bases, with 11 bases remaining between them. This CDR3 region has 15 residues. From germline, CDR1 is KGHSH and CDR2 LQKENI. CDR3 bases: TGTGCCAGCTCAGAGGCGGACGATAGCAATCAGCCCCAGCATTTT. The encoded protein is CASSEADDSNQPQHF.

The rearrangement joins TRBV10-1 to TRBJ1-1; D remains unclear. V was trimmed by 3 bases and J by 0 bases, leaving 8 bases between them. CDR1 is WNHNN and CDR2 is SYGVQD in the germline V gene (reference sequence). The CDR3 runs 14 residues. CDR3 sequence (DNA): TGCGCCAGCAGTGAACGGGCCATGAACACTGAAGCTTTCTTT. The encoded protein is CASSERAMNTEAFF.

The chain is built from TRBV10-3 and TRBJ2-2; 11 bases match TRBD2. The length of the CDR3 is 15 residues. Germline V gives CDR1 ENHRY, CDR2 SYGVKD. J gave up 5 bases and V 10 bases, and 9 bases lay outside the gene matches. CDR3 amino acids: CATTSGSRTTGELFF. In DNA form, the CDR3 reads TGTGCCACCACTAGCGGGAGCCGTACTACCGGGGAGCTGTTTTTT.

CDR3 in amino acids: CASSRREIQETQYF. The CDR3 DNA reads TGTGCCAGCTCACGTCGAGAGATTCAAGAGACCCAGTACTTC. The chain carries TRBV18 and TRBJ2-5, with unresolved D. Germline V gives CDR1 KGHSH, CDR2 LQKENI. The CDR3 sequence is 14 residues long. Deletions cut 4 bases from V and 2 bases from J, with 11 bases between.

The chain recombines TRBV4-1 with TRBJ2-1, with unresolved D. This CDR3 region has 17 residues. The V and J ends lost 0 bases and 0 bases respectively, with 12 bases between them. CDR1 is MGHRA, CDR2 YSYEKL, per germline. For the CDR3, the DNA is TGCGCCAGCAGCCAAGATCTTAGGGTCGGCTCCTACAATGAGCAGTTCTTC. It translates to CASSQDLRVGSYNEQFF.

This clone was seen a handful of times. The J gene is TRBJ1-1, the V gene TRBV18, with 11 bases identical to TRBD1. The CDR3 covers 16 residues. Germline loops: CDR1 KGHSH, CDR2 LQKENI. Trimming at V came to 2 bases and at J to 1 base, leaving 3 bases not matched to a gene. The CDR3 here is CASSPGTGGANTEAFF. CDR3 in DNA: TGTGCCAGCTCACCAGGGACAGGGGGAGCGAACACTGAAGCTTTCTTT.

The V call is TRBV5-6, the J call TRBJ2-7; 7 bases align to TRBD2. CDR1 is SGHDT and CDR2 is YYEEEE in the germline V gene. V trimming: 5 bases; J trimming: 4 bases; junction bases outside the gene matches: 3. The CDR3 length is 12 residues. CDR3 DNA: TGTGCCAGCAGTGGCGGGGGTTACGAGCAGTACTTC. Its protein is CASSGGGYEQYF.

This chain links TRBV7-8 with TRBJ1-2; D not certain. The V end lost 1 base, the J end lost 5 bases, and 14 bases lay between the germline ends. Germline assignment: CDR1 SGHVS and CDR2 FQNEAQ. There are 15 residues in the CDR3. CDR3 residues: CASSLEPGTTYGYTF. As DNA, the CDR3 is TGTGCCAGCAGCTTAGAACCGGGAACCACTTATGGCTACACCTTC.

This chain connects TRBV7-9 to TRBJ2-5; D is unclear. Germline values: CDR1 SEHNR, CDR2 FQNEAQ (reference sequence). This CDR3 comprises 18 residues. With 5 bases removed from V and 1 base from J, the gap between germline ends came to 23 bases. In DNA form, the CDR3 reads TGTGCCAGCAGCACCCGTTACCCGAACAGCGTTTTCCAAGAGACCCAGTACTTC. The encoded protein is CASSTRYPNSVFQETQYF.

The chain carries TRBV5-1 and TRBJ2-5, with TRBD2 matching over 11 bases. The J segment lost 3 bases and the V segment lost 4 bases, leaving 5 bases of the junction unmatched. CDR1 is SGHRS and CDR2 is YFSETQ in the germline V gene. The CDR3 has 15 amino acids. CDR3 amino acids: CASSRRGLAEETQYF. DNA of the CDR3: TGCGCCAGCAGCAGAAGGGGACTAGCGGAAGAGACCCAGTACTTC.

The V gene is TRBV7-2, the J gene TRBJ1-3; D unclear. Germline V gene lookup returns CDR1 SGHTA and CDR2 FQGNSA. The CDR3 totals 13 residues. V was clipped by 0 bases and J by 1 base, with 1 base between them. CDR3 loop: CASSLASGNTIYF. The CDR3 DNA is TGTGCCAGCAGCTTAGCATCTGGAAACACCATATATTTT.